A selection of T cell receptor beta chains follows, all from one sample in a study of T cells in Graves' hyperthyroidism and ophthalmopathy. MiXCR was run by TCRdb on the multiplex PCR reads, yielding one entry per CDR3 protein. The profile shows approximately 710,000 distinct CDR3 sequences, roughly 17% of them singletons. What was sequenced was blood. All receptors derive from a man between 50 and 59 years old with Graves' hyperthyroidism. Both conserved end residues are part of each CDR3. A D gene is named only where the DNA matches it firmly. Clone size is shown for a subset of rows, as once, few, many or a class of expanded clone.

d_call j_call v_call clone_size cdr3_nt cdr3_aa
NA TRBJ2-5 TRBV27 NA TGTGCCAGCAGTTTATATAATGTCGGAGAGACCCGGTGCTTC CASSLYNVGETRCF
TRBD1 TRBJ2-1 TRBV12-3/TRBV12-4 NA TGTGCCAGCAGTTATGAGGACAGGGGTCATGAGCAGTTCTTC CASSYEDRGHEQFF
NA TRBJ2-3 TRBV14 NA TGTGCCAGCAGCCCCTCGGCGTTATTTACAGATACGCAGTATTTT CASSPSALFTDTQYF
NA TRBJ2-1 TRBV28 many TGTGCCAGCAGTTTATCTCTAGCGGAGCAGTTCTTC CASSLSLAEQFF
TRBD2 TRBJ2-2 TRBV20-1 few TGCAGTGTACCCGGGACTAGCTACACCGGGGAGCTGTCTTTT CSVPGTSYTGELSF
NA TRBJ2-3 TRBV2 many TGTGCCAGCAGTGAGGAGGCCCCGCGCACAGATACGCAGTATTTT CASSEEAPRTDTQYF
NA TRBJ1-1 TRBV10-2 many TGCGCCAGCAGTGAGGGATATTTGGCTTTCTTT CASSEGYLAFF
NA TRBJ2-6 TRBV6-1 NA TGTGCCAGCAGTTCCAGAATTGGACTGGGCTCTGGGGCCAACGTCCTGACTTTC CASSSRIGLGSGANVLTF
NA TRBJ2-2 TRBV7-9 many TGTGCCAGCAGCCCAGACGTTACGAACACCGGGGAGCTGTTTTTT CASSPDVTNTGELFF
TRBD2 TRBJ2-5 TRBV9 NA TGTGCCAGCAGCGTAGGGACGGGAGGGCCTCAGGAGACCCAGTACTTC CASSVGTGGPQETQYF
NA TRBJ2-7 TRBV12-3/TRBV12-4 many TGTGCCAGCAGTTTAGGGGGGGTTGAGTACTTC CASSLGGVEYF